Below, 2 T cell receptor beta chains from the same sample are listed, as sequenced in a study of blood T cell repertoires in COVID-19. Produced via immunoSEQ multiplex PCR; TCRdb's table is partial and in-frame only. The table includes tens of thousands of clones, almost 90% detected once. Sequencing was done on a sample of peripheral blood. Receptors originate from a human donor with active COVID-19. The donor label of this sample is uncertain.

The chain couples TRBV5-5 to TRBJ1-1, with TRBD1 matching over 9 bases. V shed 3 bases, J shed 8 bases, and the junction held 8 bases outside the gene matches. Germline V CDR1 and CDR2: SGHKS, YYEKEE (reference sequence). The CDR3 totals 14 residues. In nucleotides, the CDR3 is TGTGCCAGCAGCTGGGACAGGGTGAGGCCCGAAGCTTTCTTT. It codes for CASSWDRVRPEAFF.

This chain's CDR3 is CASSIEASGARDTQYF. CDR3 in DNA: TGTGCCAGTAGTATAGAGGCTAGCGGGGCGAGGGATACGCAGTATTTT. This chain links TRBV19 with TRBJ2-3; 9 bases fit TRBD2. The length of the CDR3 is 16 residues. Germline values: CDR1 LNHDA, CDR2 SQIVND (reference sequence). V gave up 0 bases and J gave up 6 bases; unmatched junction bases: 7. The full variable domain, completed using reference TRBV19 and TRBJ2-3, is DGGITQSPKYLFRKEGQNVTLSCEQNLNHDAMYWYRQDPGQGLRLIYYSQIVNDFQKGDIAEGYSVSREKKESFPLTVTSAQKNPTAFYLCASSIEASGARDTQYFGPGTRLTVL.